This T cell receptor beta chain was obtained from a study of shared clonotypes between healthy human individuals. Roughly 30,000 T cell genomes (about 0.2 ug DNA) went into each sorted-subset replicate. Only in-frame clones appear in the TCRdb table, and some are missing; sequencing was by immunoSEQ multiplex PCR. The sample has some 2,000,000 clones, about 95% seen once. Terminally differentiated effector memory CD45RA+ cells were excluded by CCR7 positive selection of CD45RO-negative cells. The ends were cut back, 1 base at V and 2 bases at J, with 12 bases in the middle. The CDR3 is 16 residues long. In germline, CDR1 is LNHDA, CDR2 SQIVND (reference sequence).

The V and J genes are TRBV19 and TRBJ2-1; TRBD2 might be the D (6 bases). The specimen sequenced was naive CD8+ T cells sorted from blood. This sequence was found in a man younger than 35 in good health. The CDR3 loop reads CASSIAGDSAYNEQFF. The CDR3 DNA is TGTGCCAGTAGTATAGCGGGGGACTCAGCCTACAATGAGCAGTTCTTC.